The 22 T cell receptor beta chains below all came from one sample that was sequenced in a study of tumor and adjacent non-tumor tissue in lung cancer. This sample's RNA came from whole unsorted tissue. More than 3 cm separated this lung sample from the edge of the tumor. Three rounds of nested PCR, following a modified ARM-PCR protocol, produced the TCRbeta library. TCRdb passed the multiplex PCR reads through MiXCR, listing each CDR3 protein once. The table shows tens of thousands of distinct CDR3 sequences, with roughly 67% occurring only once. The sequencing sample was made of distant non-tumor lung tissue. The receptors here all came from a woman in her 70s with non-small cell lung cancer.

In DNA form, the CDR3 reads TGCGCCAGCATGCAGACAGGGATAAGGGATGGCTACACCTTC. Encoded protein: CASMQTGIRDGYTF. The genes are TRBV4-1 and TRBJ1-2, with 7 bases matching TRBD1. CDR1 is MGHRA, CDR2 YSYEKL, per germline. This CDR3 has 14 residues. V lost 7 bases and J lost 6; bases outside the gene matches: 11.

As concerns this clonotype: The germline gene is not matched at one end of the junction; a read error may be the cause. V gene TRBV4-1 combines with J gene TRBJ2-3; D is ambiguous. The CDR3 length is 14 residues. Germline CDR1 and CDR2: MGHRA and YSYEKL. CDR3 loop: CASSQHDNTDTQYF. The CDR3 nucleotides are TGCGCCAGCAGCCAACATGATAACACAGATACGCAGTACTTT.

This clonotype was detected only a few times. At one end the junction does not follow the germline gene, possibly because of a read error. This chain joins TRBV11-2 and TRBJ2-2; no reliable D call. Per germline, CDR1 SGHAT and CDR2 FQNNGV. This CDR3 has 14 amino acids. The CDR3 protein is CVSSYSRNTGELFF. CDR3 sequence (DNA): TGTGTCAGCAGCTACTCCAGGAACACCGGAGAGCTGTTTTTT.

At least ten counts were recorded for this clonotype. The chain has TRBV6-2 or TRBV6-3 and TRBJ2-3, with TRBD2 matching 9 bases. V lost 2 bases to trimming and J lost 4 bases; unmatched junction nucleotides: 10. The CDR3 runs to 17 residues. The germline V gene has CDR1 MNHEY and CDR2 SVGEGT. CDR3 region: CASSYIAGGDDPDTQYF. The CDR3 nucleotides are TGTGCCAGCAGTTACATTGCGGGAGGGGACGATCCAGATACGCAGTATTTT.

This clonotype has only one observation. Just one base apart from a much larger clone, this may be a read error. The chain employs TRBV13 and TRBJ1-1; tentatively, D is TRBD1 (6 bases). Germline-derived CDR1 and CDR2 are PRHDT and FYEKMQ (reference sequence). The CDR3 runs 15 residues. The ends were cut back, 7 bases at V and 0 bases at J, with 15 bases in the middle. For the CDR3, the DNA is TGTGCCAGCAATACGGACAGACTTATGAACACTGAAGCTTTCTTT. Its protein product is CASNTDRLMNTEAFF.

A note on this clonotype: Germline and junction disagree at one end, which may indicate a read error. The chain is built from TRBV6-1 and TRBJ1-5; D perhaps matches TRBD1 (6 bases). Germline-derived CDR1 and CDR2 are MNHNS and SASEGT. This CDR3 has 15 residues. This chain's CDR3 is CASILQGWSSQPQHF. CDR3 DNA sequence: TGTGCCAGCATTCTACAGGGTTGGAGCAGTCAGCCTCAGCATTTT.

Worth noting for this clonotype: At one end, the junction sequence differs from germline, possibly due to a read error. The V and J genes are TRBV20-1 and TRBJ2-7, with 8 bases fitting TRBD2. The CDR3 has 13 residues. Germline values: CDR1 DFQATT, CDR2 SNEGSKA (reference sequence). CDR3 DNA: TGCAGTGCTAGAAGGGGACTAGACGGCGATCAGAACTTC. It encodes CSARRGLDGDQNF.

This clonotype has only a few counts. At one end the junction does not follow the germline gene, possibly because of a read error. This chain links TRBV24-1 with TRBJ2-1; 10 bases map to TRBD1. The length of the CDR3 is 15 residues. Germline lookup yields CDR1 KGHDR and CDR2 SFDVKD. The CDR3 loop reads CATSDIRQGAAEQLF. CDR3 nucleotides: TGTGCCACCAGTGATATTAGACAGGGGGCCGCTGAGCAGCTCTTC.

The sample holds many counts of this clonotype. The chain links TRBV12-3 or TRBV12-4 to TRBJ2-5; D may be TRBD1 or TRBD2 (5 bases each). V lost 8 bases to trimming and J lost 0 bases, with 10 bases between them. The CDR3 length is 13 residues. The chain's CDR3 is CASSRGDQETQYF. DNA for the CDR3: TGTGCCAGCTCCCGGGGCGACCAAGAGACCCAGTACTTC.

This clonotype was seen a single time. A much larger clonotype is one base distant, so this may be a read error. The chain joins TRBV28 to TRBJ1-1; D not resolved. The germline V gene has CDR1 MDHEN and CDR2 SYDVKM. This CDR3 is 14 amino acids long. CDR3 bases: TGTGCCAGCAATTTAAACGGAGTCCGCACTGAAGCTTTCTTT. This encodes CASNLNGVRTEAFF. The full variable domain, rest sourced from reference TRBV28 and TRBJ1-1, is DVKVTQSSRYLVKRTGEKVFLECVQDMDHENMFWYRQDPGLGLRLIYFSYDVKMKEKGDIPEGYSVSREKKERFSLILESASTNQTSMYLCASNLNGVRTEAFFGQGTRLTVV.

To note about this clonotype: Mismatch with germline at one junction end may stem from a read error. This rearrangement joins TRBV5-6 to TRBJ2-1; D not resolved. The CDR3 loop spans 14 amino acids. Germline-derived CDR1 and CDR2 are SGHDT and YYEEEE. The CDR3 DNA reads TGTACCAGCAGCGTAGGGTTACTGAGGAATGAGCTGTTCTTC. Protein sequence: CTSSVGLLRNELFF.

This clonotype has just one count. The CDR3 loop is CACTWKRVRAFF. The CDR3 DNA sequence: TGTGCCTGCACTTGGAAGCGAGTTCGAGCTTTCTTT. The genes are TRBV28 and TRBJ1-1, with no clear D. Germline V gene lookup returns CDR1 MDHEN and CDR2 SYDVKM. Deletions cut 11 bases from V and 10 bases from J, with 20 bases between. The CDR3 has 12 amino acids. The full variable domain, with the rest looked up from reference TRBV28 and TRBJ1-1, is DVKVTQSSRYLVKRTGEKVFLECVQDMDHENMFWYRQDPGLGLRLIYFSYDVKMKEKGDIPEGYSVSREKKERFSLILESASTNQTSMYLCACTWKRVRAFFGQGTRLTVV.

There are many counts of this clonotype. The chain employs TRBV30 and TRBJ1-4; D call uncertain. Germline assignment: CDR1 GTSNPN and CDR2 SVGIG (reference sequence). V lost 4 bases, J lost 0 bases, and 6 bases lay in between. The CDR3 is made up of 13 amino acids. The CDR3 DNA follows: TGTGCCTGGAATCCAGCAACTAATGAAAAACTGTTTTTT. Its protein is CAWNPATNEKLFF.

As to this clonotype: This may be a read error: a much more frequent sequence differs by one nucleotide. J is TRBJ1-1 and V is TRBV28, with D unclear. In germline, CDR1 is MDHEN, CDR2 SYDVKM. The V gene lost 2 bases and the J gene lost 0 bases, with 7 bases spanning the gap. The CDR3 sequence is 14 residues long. The CDR3 DNA sequence: TGTGCCAGCAGTTTAAGAGGTATGAACACTGAAGCTTTCTTT. Translation gives CASSLRGMNTEAFF. Together with reference TRBV28 and TRBJ1-1, the CDR3 gives the full variable domain: DVKVTQSSRYLVKRTGEKVFLECVQDMDHENMFWYRQDPGLGLRLIYFSYDVKMKEKGDIPEGYSVSREKKERFSLILESASTNQTSMYLCASSLRGMNTEAFFGQGTRLTVV.

Notes on this clonotype: A read error may be the cause here, since a much bigger clone is one base away. This chain joins TRBV29-1 and TRBJ2-7; D might be TRBD1 (6 bases). There are 15 residues in the CDR3. CDR1 SQVTM and CDR2 ANQGSEA come from the germline V gene. This chain's CDR3 is CRVRGLGASTYEQYF. The CDR3, as DNA: TGCAGAGTCCGCGGGCTGGGGGCGTCCACCTACGAGCAGTACTTC.

On this clonotype: A single base separates this from a much larger clone, so it may be a read error. The V call is TRBV20-1, the J call TRBJ1-1; D is possibly TRBD1 (6 bases). CDR3 length: 15 amino acids. V was shortened by 5 bases and J by 3 bases, with 19 bases between the two germline ends. Germline lookup yields CDR1 DFQATT and CDR2 SNEGSKA (reference sequence). Here the CDR3 reads CSASSLGGAYTEAFF. Written as DNA, the CDR3 is TGCAGTGCTTCAAGCCTCGGGGGGGCTTACACTGAAGCTTTCTTT.

With regard to this clonotype: This may be a read error: a much more frequent sequence differs by one nucleotide. The chain joins TRBV7-8 to TRBJ2-7; TRBD2 agrees at 7 bases. The CDR3 totals 14 residues. V shed 3 bases, J shed 3 bases, and the junction held 5 bases outside the gene matches. The germline V gene has CDR1 SGHVS and CDR2 FQNEAQ. CDR3 in DNA: TGTGCCAGCAGCTTTACTAGGGACTACTACGAGCAGTACTTC. Its translation is CASSFTRDYYEQYF.

Comments on this clonotype: This may be a read error: a much more frequent sequence differs by one nucleotide. The chain employs TRBV4-1 and TRBJ2-7, with D perhaps TRBD1 (6 bases). V was clipped by 3 bases and J by 0 bases, with 18 bases between them. In germline, CDR1 is MGHRA, CDR2 YSYEKL. The CDR3 spans 17 residues. CDR3 residues: CASSQYERGSHSYEQYF. The CDR3 DNA reads as TGCGCCAGCAGCCAGTATGAAAGGGGGTCCCACTCCTACGAGCAGTACTTC.

Of note for this clonotype: An end of the junction differs from the germline gene, which may be a read error. This chain links TRBV7-8 with TRBJ2-7, with D tentatively TRBD2 (5 bases). CDR3 length: 15 residues. Germline V CDR1 and CDR2: SGHVS, FQNEAQ. The DNA of the CDR3 is TGTGCCAGCAGCTTCCTAGTGGCAGAGGCTGGGGAGCATTACTTC. This encodes CASSFLVAEAGEHYF.

As concerns this clonotype: A read error is possible here, since a much larger clone lies one base away. The rearrangement links TRBV11-2 to TRBJ1-1; possible D gene TRBD1, 5 bases. V lost 3 bases, J lost 5 bases, and 13 bases lay in between. The CDR3 covers 14 residues. The germline V gene encodes CDR1 SGHAT and CDR2 FQNNGV. The CDR3 nucleotides read TGTGCCAGCAGCTTTGAGGGGCAGGAGACTGAAGCTTTCTTT. Protein: CASSFEGQETEAFF.

Worth noting for this clonotype: A much larger clone differs from this one at a single base, so this may be a read error. The rearrangement uses TRBV5-5 and TRBJ1-1; D is possibly TRBD1 (5 bases). The V end was cut by 3 bases, the J end by 7 bases, with 13 bases between. The CDR3 contains 13 residues. Germline values: CDR1 SGHKS, CDR2 YYEKEE (reference sequence). The CDR3 spells CASSWGIANEAFF. CDR3 DNA: TGTGCCAGCAGCTGGGGGATAGCTAATGAAGCTTTCTTT.

This clonotype came up once. One end of the junction varies from germline; a read error may be responsible. In DNA form, the CDR3 reads TGTGCCAGCAGCTTGGGAACCCAGGAAGAGGATGAGCAATCCTTC. Protein product: CASSLGTQEEDEQSF. The V gene is TRBV5-6, the J gene TRBJ2-1; D uncertain. This CDR3 is 15 amino acids long. Per germline, CDR1 SGHDT and CDR2 YYEEEE.